This TCR beta chain stems from a study of blood T cells in healthy people across ages. This clonotype was detected only a few times. This CDR3 has 13 amino acids. V shed 4 bases and J shed 1 base, with 8 bases lying between them. From germline, CDR1 is SGHVS and CDR2 FQNEAQ. PCR was performed a second time for 7 to 11 cycles using a sample-barcoded 5' primer and a J-beta primer mix. TCRdb processed the 5' RACE reads anew with MiXCR; each CDR3 protein has one entry. This table holds 540,000 or so distinct CDR3 sequences, under 30% found once. These data also featured in a second study, about T cells of mothers and their children. As that report states: Sequencing revealed no T cell clones that were persistent and microchimeric.

The sample consisted of blood. V is TRBV7-8 and J is TRBJ2-7; D not resolved. This TCR derives from a boy between 5 and 17 years old in good health. The CDR3 spells CASSSDASYEQYF. DNA for the CDR3: TGTGCCAGCAGCTCGGATGCTTCCTACGAGCAGTACTTC. Full variable domain (rest looked up from reference TRBV7-8 and TRBJ2-7): GAGVSQSPRYKVAKRGQDVALRCDPISGHVSLFWYQQALGQGPEFLTYFQNEAQLDKSGLPSDRFFAERPEGSVSTLKIQRTQQEDSAVYLCASSSDASYEQYFGPGTRLTVT.